Listed below are T cell receptor beta chains from one sample, sequenced in a study of T cell responses to AZD1222 COVID-19 vaccine. Some clones are missing from TCRdb's copy, which holds only in-frame ones; the method was immunoSEQ multiplex PCR. The sample yields about 130,000 clones, more than 75% seen once. The material was peripheral blood, obtained on day 0 of AZD1222 vaccination. All receptors come from an adult in good health. Both conserved end residues are part of each CDR3. The D gene is left open where the match is weak. The size of a clone is reported for some rows only, either as once, few or many, or as a class for expanded clones.

>TRBJ2-7|TRBV29-1|10|-|few
CSALVGEQYF
TGCAGCGCCCTCGTGGGCGAGCAGTACTTC
>TRBJ1-2|TRBV6-5|12|-|-
CASMLERYGYTF
TGTGCCAGTATGTTAGAGCGCTATGGCTACACCTTC
>TRBJ2-7|TRBV6-6|14|-|once
CASSYGASGYEQYF
TGTGCCAGCAGTTACGGCGCCTCGGGGTACGAGCAGTACTTC
>TRBJ1-6|TRBV7-9|14|-|-
CASSSFDINSPLHF
TGTGCCAGCAGCTCCTTCGACATTAATTCACCCCTCCACTTT
>TRBJ2-1|TRBV2|15|-|-
CASSESPRRNNEQFF
TGTGCCAGCAGTGAAAGTCCCAGGAGAAACAATGAGCAGTTCTTC
>TRBJ1-6|TRBV27|15|-|-
CASSLSRGSHSPLHF
TGTGCCAGCAGTTTATCTCGAGGGTCGCATTCACCCCTCCACTTT
>TRBJ1-5|TRBV15|17|TRBD1|-
CATSRMRGETGNQPQHF
TGTGCCACCAGTCGCATGAGAGGGGAGACAGGGAATCAGCCCCAGCATTTT
>TRBJ1-3|TRBV6-5|15|TRBD1|-
CASSRQGSSGNTIYF
TGTGCCAGCAGTCGACAGGGAAGCTCTGGAAACACCATATATTTT
>TRBJ2-2|TRBV19|15|-|-
CASSPTLRGTGELFF
TGTGCCAGTAGCCCTACACTCCGAGGCACCGGGGAGCTGTTTTTT
>TRBJ1-1|TRBV30|14|-|-
CAWSDNGPYTEAFF
TGTGCCTGGAGTGATAACGGGCCGTACACTGAAGCTTTCTTT